What follows are 8 T cell receptor beta chains derived from one specimen sequenced in a study of Tregs in tolerant kidney transplant recipients. Sequencing used immunoSEQ multiplex PCR; TCRdb keeps in-frame clones, though not all of them. Of 80,000 to 90,000 clones listed, approximately 94% were seen once; the top ten hold roughly 5%. The sample was CD8+ T cells from blood. The receptors here all came from a human donor in good health.

Concerning this clone: Other DNA sequences in the sample encode the same CDR3. The CDR3 DNA reads as TGTGCCAGCAGTTTATTAGGCGGCAATCAGCCCCAGCATTTT. This sequence encodes CASSLLGGNQPQHF. The rearrangement links TRBV27 to TRBJ1-5; D remains ambiguous. With 1 base removed from V and 2 bases from J, the gap between germline ends came to 6 bases. Germline V lookup: CDR1 MNHEY, CDR2 SMNVEV (reference sequence). This CDR3 is 14 amino acids long.

The V and J genes are TRBV12-5 and TRBJ2-5; TRBD2 matches 7 bases. Germline V gene lookup returns CDR1 LGHNT and CDR2 FRNRAP. The CDR3 runs to 17 residues. Losses at the gene ends were 6 bases for V and 2 bases for J; bases not matched to a gene: 15. The CDR3 reads CASGSDKGLQKQETQYF. As DNA, the CDR3 is TGTGCTAGTGGGTCCGACAAGGGACTACAGAAACAAGAGACCCAGTACTTC.

The chain joins TRBV11-2 to TRBJ1-2; D may be TRBD1 (5 bases). This CDR3 comprises 14 residues. Between the trimmed V and J ends, which lost 5 bases and 8 bases, there was a span of 18 bases. Germline assignment: CDR1 SGHAT and CDR2 FQNNGV. CDR3 coding DNA: TGTGCCAGCAGCCCCCTACAGGACCTATTAGGCTACACCTTC. This codes for CASSPLQDLLGYTF. The full variable domain, rest sourced from reference TRBV11-2 and TRBJ1-2, is EAGVAQSPRYKIIEKRQSVAFWCNPISGHATLYWYQQILGQGPKLLIQFQNNGVVDDSQLPKDRFSAERLKGVDSTLKIQPAKLEDSAVYLCASSPLQDLLGYTFGSGTRLTVV.

This chain connects TRBV11-2 to TRBJ2-5; 7 nucleotides line up with TRBD1. Looked up from germline, CDR1 is SGHAT and CDR2 is FQNNGV. This CDR3 contains 15 residues. Losses at the gene ends were 5 bases for V and 7 bases for J; bases not matched to a gene: 13. In DNA, the CDR3 is TGTGCCAGCAGCACGCAGGACAGGTATCGCGGGACCCAGTACTTC. This gives the protein CASSTQDRYRGTQYF.

The chain joins TRBV11-2 to TRBJ2-1; D could derive from TRBD1 or TRBD2 (5 bases each). The CDR3 spans 17 residues. The ends were cut back, 5 bases at V and 0 bases at J, with 17 bases in the middle. Per the germline V gene, CDR1 is SGHAT and CDR2 is FQNNGV. CDR3 loop: CASSLRDPGTSYNEQFF. The CDR3 DNA reads as TGTGCCAGCAGCCTAAGGGATCCGGGGACCTCCTACAATGAGCAGTTCTTC.

CDR3 amino acids: CASSEDRLAGLADSSYEQYF. DNA of the CDR3: TGTGCCAGCAGTGAAGATCGACTAGCGGGCTTGGCCGATAGCTCCTACGAGCAGTACTTC. The genes are TRBV2 and TRBJ2-7, with 10 bases identical to TRBD2. J lost 0 bases, V lost 1 base, and 15 bases had no gene match. The CDR3 sequence is 20 residues long. The germline V gene has CDR1 SNHLY and CDR2 FYNNEI.

The chain is built from TRBV15 and TRBJ1-2; D not certain. Germline assignment: CDR1 LNHNV and CDR2 YYDKDF (reference sequence). V dropped 1 base and J dropped 2 bases, with 11 bases sitting between them. The CDR3 spans 15 residues. The CDR3 DNA reads as TGTGCCACCAGCAGAGTTGAGGCGGGCAACTATGGCTACACCTTC. It yields the protein CATSRVEAGNYGYTF.

This chain uses TRBV7-9 with TRBJ1-2; TRBD1 aligns across 11 bases. Trimming at V came to 6 bases and at J to 4 bases, leaving 10 bases not matched to a gene. The CDR3 runs 16 residues. Germline V CDR1 and CDR2: SEHNR, FQNEAQ (reference sequence). CDR3 amino acids: CASRNTRTGGAYGYTF. The CDR3 DNA follows: TGTGCCAGCAGGAATACCAGGACAGGGGGCGCCTATGGCTACACCTTC.